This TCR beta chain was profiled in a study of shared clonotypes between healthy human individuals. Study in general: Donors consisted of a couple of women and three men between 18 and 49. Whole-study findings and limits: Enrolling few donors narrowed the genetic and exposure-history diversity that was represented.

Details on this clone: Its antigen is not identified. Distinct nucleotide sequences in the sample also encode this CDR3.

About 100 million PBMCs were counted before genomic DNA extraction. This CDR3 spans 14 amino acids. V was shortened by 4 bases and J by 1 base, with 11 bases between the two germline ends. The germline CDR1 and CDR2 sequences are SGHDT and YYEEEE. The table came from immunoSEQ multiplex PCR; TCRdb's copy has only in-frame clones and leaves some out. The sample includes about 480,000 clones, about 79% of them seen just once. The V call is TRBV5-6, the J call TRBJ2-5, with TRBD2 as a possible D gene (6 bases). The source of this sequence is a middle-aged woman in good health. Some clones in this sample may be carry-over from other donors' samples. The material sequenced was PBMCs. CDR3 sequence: CASSPTGVQETQYF. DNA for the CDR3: TGTGCCAGCAGCCCGACGGGGGTCCAAGAGACCCAGTACTTC.